These 15 T cell receptor beta chains were sequenced from one sample in a study of blood T cell repertoires in COVID-19. TCRdb's copy holds only in-frame clones and misses some; the assay was immunoSEQ multiplex PCR. Of about 63,000 clones listed, 92% are singletons. Source material: peripheral blood. The receptors originated from a middle-aged man with active COVID-19.

Written as DNA, the CDR3 is TGCAGTGCTTCCCTAGAGACCACCATATATTTT. Translating it yields CSASLETTIYF. This rearrangement joins TRBV20-1 to TRBJ1-3; D gene unclear. Deletions cut 5 bases from V and 9 bases from J, with 11 bases between. This CDR3 has 11 amino acids. Germline V gene sequence: CDR1 DFQATT, CDR2 SNEGSKA (reference sequence).

The count of this clone is one. The V call is TRBV7-2, the J call TRBJ2-1; 7 positions agree with TRBD1. V lost 5 bases and J lost 3; bases outside the gene matches: 13. CDR1 and CDR2 from the germline V gene are SGHTA and FQGNSA. The CDR3 length is 17 residues. The CDR3 DNA sequence: TGTGCCAGCAGCCCCGCACAGGGGATTGTCGGCTACAATGAGCAGTTCTTC. The encoded protein is CASSPAQGIVGYNEQFF. Full variable domain (remainder filled in from reference TRBV7-2 and TRBJ2-1): GAGVSQSPSNKVTEKGKDVELRCDPISGHTALYWYRQSLGQGLEFLIYFQGNSAPDKSGLPSDRFSAERTGGSVSTLTIQRTQQEDSAVYLCASSPAQGIVGYNEQFFGPGTRLTVL.

As DNA, the CDR3 is TGCGCCAGCAGCATGAGACTAGCAACAGATACGCAGTATTTT. Residues: CASSMRLATDTQYF. The chain is built from TRBV5-1 and TRBJ2-3; 7 positions match TRBD2. There are 14 residues in the CDR3. Unmatched junction bases numbered 5, after V lost 4 bases and J lost 3 bases. Germline V gene lookup returns CDR1 SGHRS and CDR2 YFSETQ.

This CDR3 reads CASSLSYRQGRGTF. DNA for the CDR3: TGTGCCAGCAGTTTATCCTATAGACAGGGGCGAGGAACCTTC. The chain combines TRBV27 with TRBJ1-2, with TRBD1 matching 8 bases. The CDR3 totals 14 residues. V shed 0 bases, J shed 14 bases, and the junction held 11 bases outside the gene matches. Germline CDR1 reads MNHEY; CDR2 reads SMNVEV (reference sequence).

The chain links TRBV7-9 to TRBJ2-1, with D tentatively TRBD1 (6 bases). CDR3 size: 16 residues. The ends were cut back, 0 bases at V and 2 bases at J, with 11 bases in the middle. Germline lookup yields CDR1 SEHNR and CDR2 FQNEAQ (reference sequence). This CDR3 is CASSLAGQGTYNEQFF. The CDR3 DNA reads TGTGCCAGCAGCTTAGCGGGGCAGGGGACCTACAATGAGCAGTTCTTC.

The rearrangement joins TRBV28 to TRBJ2-1; 11 positions match TRBD2. Germline loops: CDR1 MDHEN, CDR2 SYDVKM. CDR3 length: 14 amino acids. Losses at the gene ends were 7 bases for V and 5 bases for J; bases not matched to a gene: 4. The CDR3 DNA reads as TGTGCCAGCAAGAGACTAGCGGGGCACAATGAGCAGTTCTTC. Protein product: CASKRLAGHNEQFF.

V usage is TRBV28 and J usage is TRBJ2-4; no firm D call. Germline V gene lookup returns CDR1 MDHEN and CDR2 SYDVKM. The CDR3 sequence is 17 residues long. The V end lost 3 bases, the J end lost 0 bases, and 15 bases lay between the germline ends. The DNA of the CDR3 is TGTGCCAGCAGTTTTTTTGCTTCGAGGCTAGCCAAAAACATTCAGTACTTC. This translates into CASSFFASRLAKNIQYF.

This clone was observed a single time. The genes are TRBV11-2 and TRBJ2-1; 12 nucleotides match TRBD1. Unmatched junction bases numbered 19, after V lost 4 bases and J lost 12 bases. Germline assignment: CDR1 SGHAT and CDR2 FQNNGV. This CDR3 contains 18 residues. As DNA, the CDR3 is TGTGCCAGCAGCTCGGGACAGGGGGCCAGTCGGTTATCATGGGGGCAGTTCTTC. Protein sequence: CASSSGQGASRLSWGQFF.

The rearrangement uses TRBV23-1 and TRBJ2-1; 10 bases map to TRBD2. TRBV23-1 is marked as an open reading frame, function uncertain. CDR3 length: 16 residues. V shed 4 bases and J 9 bases; nucleotides not matched to a gene: 12. The CDR3 nucleotides are TGCGCCAGCAGTCGACCTAGCGGGAGAATTCAGGGTGAGCAGTTCTTC. The encoded protein is CASSRPSGRIQGEQFF.

The chain employs TRBV2 and TRBJ2-1; D is unclear. The CDR3 consists of 14 residues. Deletions cut 5 bases from V and 0 bases from J, with 8 bases between. Germline loops: CDR1 SNHLY, CDR2 FYNNEI. The CDR3 DNA sequence: TGTGCCAGCAGTCAGATTTACTCCTACAATGAGCAGTTCTTC. It encodes CASSQIYSYNEQFF.

The V and J genes are TRBV20-1 and TRBJ1-5; unclear D gene. The CDR3 has 12 amino acids. V was trimmed by 3 bases and J by 2 bases, leaving 5 bases between them. CDR1 and CDR2 (germline): DFQATT, SNEGSKA (reference sequence). The CDR3 spells CSASTGNQPQHF. CDR3 coding DNA: TGCAGTGCTAGTACAGGCAATCAGCCCCAGCATTTT.

In this sample, this clone turned up a few times. The rearrangement joins TRBV30 to TRBJ1-2, with 7 bases matching TRBD1. V was clipped by 8 bases and J by 0 bases; unmatched bases: 12. Germline V lookup: CDR1 GTSNPN, CDR2 SVGIG (reference sequence). The CDR3 extends over 15 amino acids. The CDR3 here is CATWDSEKSNYGYTF. The CDR3 coding sequence is TGTGCCACCTGGGACAGCGAAAAATCTAACTATGGCTACACCTTC.

The chain combines TRBV6-5 with TRBJ1-5, with 9 bases that match TRBD1. With V trimmed by 6 bases and J by 5 bases, 8 bases remained unmatched. Looked up from germline, CDR1 is MNHEY and CDR2 is SVGAGI. The CDR3 is made up of 15 amino acids. The CDR3 protein is CASRPGTGRDQPQHF. The CDR3 coding sequence is TGTGCCAGCAGGCCAGGGACAGGGCGAGATCAGCCCCAGCATTTT.

The chain couples TRBV5-1 to TRBJ2-1, with unresolved D. V lost 6 bases and J lost 4, with 14 bases in between. CDR1 is SGHRS and CDR2 is YFSETQ in the germline V gene. The CDR3 totals 14 residues. CDR3 nucleotides: TGCGCCAGCACCCCCCCGACTCAATACAATGAGCAGTTCTTC. Amino acid sequence: CASTPPTQYNEQFF.

The CDR3 protein is CASTLLDNRGNQPQHF. Here the CDR3 DNA reads TGTGCCAGCACCTTATTGGACAACCGGGGCAATCAGCCCCAGCATTTT. The chain recombines TRBV28 with TRBJ1-5; tentatively, D is TRBD1 (5 bases). The germline CDR1 and CDR2 sequences are MDHEN and SYDVKM. This CDR3 has 16 amino acids. V was cut by 7 bases and J by 2 bases, with 18 bases left in between.